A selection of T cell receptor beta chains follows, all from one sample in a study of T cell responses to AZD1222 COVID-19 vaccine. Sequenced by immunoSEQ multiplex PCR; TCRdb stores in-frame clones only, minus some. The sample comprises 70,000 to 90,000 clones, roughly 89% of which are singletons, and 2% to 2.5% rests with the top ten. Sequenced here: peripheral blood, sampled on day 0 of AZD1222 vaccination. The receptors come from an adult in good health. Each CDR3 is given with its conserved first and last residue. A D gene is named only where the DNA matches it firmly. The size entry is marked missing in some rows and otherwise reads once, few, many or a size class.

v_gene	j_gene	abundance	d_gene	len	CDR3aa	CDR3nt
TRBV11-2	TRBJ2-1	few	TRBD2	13	CASSLYGMRELFF	TGTGCCAGCAGCTTATATGGTATGCGGGAGTTGTTCTTC
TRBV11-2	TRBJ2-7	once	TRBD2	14	CASSLSGGSYEQYF	TGTGCCAGCAGCTTAAGCGGGGGCTCCTACGAGCAGTACTTC
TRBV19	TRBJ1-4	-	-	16	CASSIKRGATNEKLFF	TGTGCCAGTAGTATAAAGAGGGGCGCAACTAATGAAAAACTGTTTTTT
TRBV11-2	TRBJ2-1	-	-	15	CASSLVGSTLHEQFF	TGTGCCAGCAGCTTAGTAGGGTCGACCCTACATGAGCAGTTCTTC
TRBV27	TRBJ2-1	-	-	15	CASSSTGTGNNEQFF	TGTGCCAGCAGTTCGACCGGGACTGGGAACAATGAGCAGTTCTTC
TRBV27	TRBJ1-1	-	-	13	CASSLGTVSKAFF	TGTGCCAGCAGTCTAGGGACGGTCTCAAAGGCTTTCTTT
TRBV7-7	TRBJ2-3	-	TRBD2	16	CASSSGLAGTTDTQYF	TGTGCCAGCAGCTCGGGACTAGCGGGGACCACAGATACGCAGTATTTT
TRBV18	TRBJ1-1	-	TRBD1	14	CASSPGTVNTEAFF	TGTGCCAGCTCACCAGGGACAGTGAACACTGAAGCTTTCTTT
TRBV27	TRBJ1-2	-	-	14	CASSLRGRNYGYTF	TGTGCCAGCAGTTTAAGGGGCCGGAACTATGGCTACACCTTC
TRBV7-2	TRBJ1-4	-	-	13	CASSLWGNEKLFF	TGTGCCAGCAGCTTATGGGGAAATGAAAAACTGTTTTTT
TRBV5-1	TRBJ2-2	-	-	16	CASSAQGGGRTGELFF	TGCGCCAGCAGCGCTCAAGGCGGAGGGCGCACCGGGGAGCTGTTTTTT
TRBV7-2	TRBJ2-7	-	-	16	CASSFRSLGGPYEQYF	TGTGCCAGCAGCTTTCGGAGTCTAGGGGGACCCTACGAGCAGTACTTC
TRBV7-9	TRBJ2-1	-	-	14	CASSLASPVDEQFF	TGTGCCAGCAGCTTAGCGTCTCCCGTGGATGAGCAGTTCTTC
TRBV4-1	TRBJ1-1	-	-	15	CASSQETVKTTEAFF	TGCGCCAGCAGCCAAGAAACAGTTAAGACCACTGAAGCTTTCTTT
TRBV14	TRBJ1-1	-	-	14	CASSQEIGRTEAFF	TGTGCCAGCAGCCAAGAAATAGGGAGGACTGAAGCTTTCTTT
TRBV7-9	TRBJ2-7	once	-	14	CASSLDQGWFEQYF	TGTGCCAGCAGCTTAGATCAAGGGTGGTTCGAGCAGTACTTC
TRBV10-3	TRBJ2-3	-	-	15	CAISDSGRPTDTQYF	TGTGCCATCAGTGATTCGGGTAGGCCCACAGATACGCAGTATTTT
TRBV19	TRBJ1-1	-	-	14	CASSIGSGSTEAFF	TGTGCCAGTAGTATCGGTAGCGGGTCCACTGAAGCTTTCTTT
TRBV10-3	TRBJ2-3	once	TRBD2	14	CAIKPSGATDTQYF	TGTGCCATCAAGCCTAGCGGGGCCACAGATACGCAGTATTTT
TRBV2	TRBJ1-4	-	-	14	CASSVGGWREKLFF	TGTGCCAGCAGTGTGGGTGGATGGAGAGAAAAACTGTTTTTT
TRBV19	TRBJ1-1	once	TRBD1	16	CASSSRTGEVSAEAFF	TGTGCCAGTAGTTCTAGGACAGGGGAGGTATCGGCAGAAGCTTTCTTT
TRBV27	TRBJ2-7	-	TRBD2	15	CASSFAEREGSEQYF	TGTGCCAGCAGTTTTGCCGAGCGGGAGGGATCCGAGCAGTACTTC
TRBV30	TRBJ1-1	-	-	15	CAWRPPRGLNTEAFF	TGTGCCTGGAGGCCACCGCGGGGGCTGAACACTGAAGCTTTCTTT
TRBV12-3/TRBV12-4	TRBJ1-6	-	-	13	CASSFSERAPLHF	TGTGCCAGCAGTTTTTCTGAAAGGGCACCCCTCCACTTT
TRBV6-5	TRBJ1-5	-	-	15	CATQYRPWGNQPQHF	TGTGCCACCCAATACAGACCTTGGGGCAATCAGCCCCAGCATTTT
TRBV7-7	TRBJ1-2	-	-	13	CASSPIGSYGYTF	TGTGCCAGCAGCCCGATCGGGAGCTATGGCTACACCTTC
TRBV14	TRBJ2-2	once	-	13	CASSQAYAGELFF	TGTGCCAGCAGCCAAGCTTATGCCGGGGAGCTGTTTTTT
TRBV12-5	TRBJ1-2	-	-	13	CASGIPQGPGYTF	TGTGCTAGTGGGATCCCACAGGGACCTGGCTACACCTTC
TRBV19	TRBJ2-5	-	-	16	CASSTPGQIRKETQYF	TGTGCCAGTAGTACCCCCGGACAGATACGAAAAGAGACCCAGTACTTC
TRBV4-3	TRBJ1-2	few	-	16	CASSQEGARLNYGYTF	TGCGCCAGCAGCCAAGAAGGTGCCCGTCTTAACTATGGCTACACCTTC
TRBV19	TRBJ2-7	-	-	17	CASSIAHSETSSYEQYF	TGTGCCAGTAGTATAGCCCACTCAGAAACTAGCTCCTACGAGCAGTACTTC